Here is one T cell receptor (beta chain) with its context. What it recognizes is unknown. Amplification used 60 Vbeta primers and 13 Jbeta primers. Only in-frame clones appear in the TCRdb table, and some are missing; sequencing was by immunoSEQ multiplex PCR. This sample contains 60,000 to 75,000 clones. The data stem from a study of cytomegalovirus exposure and HLA in healthy donors. This CDR3 is built from 14 residues. The J segment lost 4 bases and the V segment lost 3 bases, leaving 6 bases of the junction unmatched. In germline, CDR1 is SGHNT, CDR2 YYREEE (reference sequence). Study findings and constraints: The listing of 150 to 200 TCR beta chains classed them as cytomegalovirus-associated.

The sequence derives from a woman aged 25 to 45 in good health and CMV-seronegative. The chain joins TRBV5-4 to TRBJ1-1; 7 nucleotides agree with TRBD1. The sample comprised PBMCs. This chain's CDR3 is CASSSLAGGTEAFF. CDR3 coding DNA: TGTGCCAGCAGCTCACTGGCAGGGGGCACTGAAGCTTTCTTT.